This T cell receptor beta chain was sequenced in a study of Tregs in tolerant kidney transplant recipients. CD4+CD25+CD127- Tregs, CD4+CD25- non-Tregs, CD4 and CD8 cells were sorted. The J segment lost 2 bases and the V segment lost 6 bases, leaving 4 bases of the junction unmatched. Germline values: CDR1 MNHNS, CDR2 SASEGT. The CDR3 covers 15 residues. The method was immunoSEQ multiplex PCR; TCRdb's version includes in-frame clones alone and lacks a portion of them. The sample includes some 250,000 clones, roughly 84% of them seen just once. This clone has just a few counts. What was sequenced was CD4+ T cells from blood. The chain is built from TRBV6-1 and TRBJ1-3; the match to TRBD1 covers 10 bases. The sequence was collected from a human donor in good health. CDR3 loop: CASRIGQGAGNTIYF. The CDR3 region has the DNA TGTGCCAGCAGGATCGGACAGGGGGCTGGAAACACCATATATTTT.